This T cell receptor beta chain was recorded in a study of T cell responses to AZD1222 COVID-19 vaccine. Overall study context: Pooling of second doses given at about 4 or about 12 weeks was done.

A word on this clone: Its antigen is undetermined.

Produced via immunoSEQ multiplex PCR; TCRdb's table is partial and in-frame only. The sample lists about 57,000 clones, 86% occurring once. Study-level findings and limits: Nearly half of spike-specific TCRs reportedly target variant regions that are unmutated in the B.1.351 and B.1.1.7 variants.

The V end lost 8 bases, the J end lost 1 base, and 14 bases lay between the germline ends. Germline V gene data show CDR1 as MNHEY and CDR2 as SVGAGI. The CDR3 runs 14 residues. The material was peripheral blood, obtained on day 0 of AZD1222 vaccination. The TCR sequence derives from an adult in good health. The rearrangement links TRBV6-5 to TRBJ1-1, with D possibly being TRBD1 (5 bases). The CDR3 is CASGAGGTNTEAFF. In DNA form, the CDR3 reads TGTGCCAGCGGGGCTGGGGGAACGAACACTGAAGCTTTCTTT.